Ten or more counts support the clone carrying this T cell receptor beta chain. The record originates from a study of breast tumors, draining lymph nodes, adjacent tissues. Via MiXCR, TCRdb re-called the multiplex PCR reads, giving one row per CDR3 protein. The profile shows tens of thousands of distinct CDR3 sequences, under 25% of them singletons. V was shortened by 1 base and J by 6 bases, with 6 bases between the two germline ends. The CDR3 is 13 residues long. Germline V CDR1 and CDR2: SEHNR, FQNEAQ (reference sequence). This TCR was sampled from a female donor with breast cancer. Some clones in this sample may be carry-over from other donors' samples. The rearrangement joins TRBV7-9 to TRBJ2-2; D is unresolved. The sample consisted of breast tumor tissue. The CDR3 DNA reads TGTGCCAGCAGCTTAGTTGAGGCCGGGGAGCTGTTTTTT. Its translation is CASSLVEAGELFF.